A selection of T cell receptor beta chains follows, all from one sample in a study of cytotoxic CD8 clonotypes in ibrutinib-treated CLL. Clones were read by immunoSEQ multiplex PCR, and TCRdb kept only the in-frame ones, dropping some. This table holds about 150,000 clones, about 76% found once. The sequences come from PBMCs, collected after 24 months of ibrutinib treatment. The receptors shown here come from a human donor with chronic lymphocytic leukemia. Both conserved end residues are part of each CDR3. The order of the fields is CDR3 protein, CDR3 DNA, D gene, J gene, V gene, clone size. A D gene is named only where the DNA matches it firmly. Rows give clone size only sometimes, using once, few, many, or a class for an expanded clone.

cdr3_aa: CASSSLWEITEAFF
cdr3_nt: TGTGCCAGCAGTTCCCTTTGGGAGATCACTGAAGCTTTCTTT
d_call: -
j_call: TRBJ1-1
v_call: TRBV27
clone_size: -

cdr3_aa: CASSSTSLVHTGELFF
cdr3_nt: TGTGCCAGCAGTTCAACAAGCCTAGTGCACACCGGGGAGCTGTTTTTT
d_call: -
j_call: TRBJ2-2
v_call: TRBV11-3
clone_size: -

cdr3_aa: CASSVGVLVVTGELFF
cdr3_nt: TGTGCCAGCAGCGTAGGCGTCTTAGTGGTCACCGGGGAGCTGTTTTTT
d_call: -
j_call: TRBJ2-2
v_call: TRBV9
clone_size: -

cdr3_aa: CASSGQVRAGELFF
cdr3_nt: TGTGCCAGCAGCGGACAGGTCCGGGCCGGGGAGCTGTTTTTT
d_call: TRBD1
j_call: TRBJ2-2
v_call: TRBV6-5
clone_size: -

cdr3_aa: CSVEVAGPIEREQFF
cdr3_nt: TGCAGCGTTGAAGTAGCGGGGCCTATAGAAAGGGAGCAGTTCTTC
d_call: TRBD2
j_call: TRBJ2-1
v_call: TRBV29-1
clone_size: few

cdr3_aa: CASSFSTGTNTGELFF
cdr3_nt: TGTGCCAGCAGCTTTTCGACAGGAACGAACACCGGGGAGCTGTTTTTT
d_call: -
j_call: TRBJ2-2
v_call: TRBV11-2
clone_size: -

cdr3_aa: CASSARTGGGNEQFF
cdr3_nt: TGTGCCAGCAGCGCCCGGACAGGTGGAGGCAATGAGCAGTTCTTC
d_call: TRBD1
j_call: TRBJ2-1
v_call: TRBV7-8
clone_size: -

cdr3_aa: CASSHRGHEQYF
cdr3_nt: TGTGCCAGCAGCCACAGGGGCCACGAGCAGTACTTC
d_call: TRBD1
j_call: TRBJ2-7
v_call: TRBV27
clone_size: once

cdr3_aa: CASSLHPQSGQHF
cdr3_nt: TGTGCCAGCAGCTTACACCCCCAGAGCGGGCAGCATTTT
d_call: -
j_call: TRBJ1-5
v_call: TRBV4-2
clone_size: once

cdr3_aa: CASSDDSSYGYTF
cdr3_nt: TGTGCCAGCAGTGATGACTCGAGCTATGGCTACACCTTC
d_call: -
j_call: TRBJ1-2
v_call: TRBV2
clone_size: -

cdr3_aa: CASSVSAGSLLFF
cdr3_nt: TGTGCCAGCAGCGTATCTGCAGGGTCGCTCCTGTTCTTC
d_call: -
j_call: TRBJ2-7
v_call: TRBV9
clone_size: -

cdr3_aa: CASSQPHGGQPQHF
cdr3_nt: TGTGCCAGTAGTCAACCCCACGGGGGCCAGCCCCAGCATTTT
d_call: -
j_call: TRBJ1-5
v_call: TRBV19
clone_size: few

cdr3_aa: CASSTGLKNSNQPQHF
cdr3_nt: TGTGCCAGCAGTACGGGTCTTAAAAATAGCAATCAGCCCCAGCATTTT
d_call: -
j_call: TRBJ1-5
v_call: TRBV27
clone_size: -

cdr3_aa: CASSQDLRPSNEQFF
cdr3_nt: TGCGCCAGCAGCCAAGACCTGCGACCTAGCAATGAGCAGTTCTTC
d_call: -
j_call: TRBJ2-1
v_call: TRBV4-3
clone_size: -

cdr3_aa: CAWTQGGVDTEAFF
cdr3_nt: TGTGCCTGGACCCAGGGAGGAGTGGACACTGAAGCTTTCTTT
d_call: -
j_call: TRBJ1-1
v_call: TRBV30
clone_size: -

cdr3_aa: CASSNNGLGGAEAFF
cdr3_nt: TGTGCCAGCAGTAATAATGGACTGGGAGGGGCTGAAGCTTTCTTT
d_call: -
j_call: TRBJ1-1
v_call: TRBV6-5
clone_size: few

cdr3_aa: CASSFFSGANTEAFF
cdr3_nt: TGCGCCAGCAGCTTCTTCTCCGGGGCGAACACTGAAGCTTTCTTT
d_call: -
j_call: TRBJ1-1
v_call: TRBV5-1
clone_size: -

cdr3_aa: CASARRQGALTQYF
cdr3_nt: TGTGCCAGCGCTAGGAGACAGGGGGCGCTGACCCAGTACTTC
d_call: TRBD1
j_call: TRBJ2-5
v_call: TRBV28
clone_size: -

cdr3_aa: CASSRDLETQYF
cdr3_nt: TGTGCCAGCAGCCGGGACCTAGAGACCCAGTACTTC
d_call: -
j_call: TRBJ2-5
v_call: TRBV5-4
clone_size: few